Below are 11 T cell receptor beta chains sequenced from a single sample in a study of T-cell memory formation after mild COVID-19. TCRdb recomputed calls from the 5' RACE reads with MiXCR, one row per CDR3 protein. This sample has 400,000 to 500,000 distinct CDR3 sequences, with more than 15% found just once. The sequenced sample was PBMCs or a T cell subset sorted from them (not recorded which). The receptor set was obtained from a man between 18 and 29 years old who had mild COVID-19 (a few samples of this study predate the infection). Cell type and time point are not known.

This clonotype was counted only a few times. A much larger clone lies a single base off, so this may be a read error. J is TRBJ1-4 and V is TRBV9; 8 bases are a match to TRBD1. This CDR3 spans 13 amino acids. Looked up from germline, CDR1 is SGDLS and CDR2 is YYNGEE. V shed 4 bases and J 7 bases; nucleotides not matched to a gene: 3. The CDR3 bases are TGTGCCAGCAGCCCACAGGGGGGTGAAAAACTGTTTTTT. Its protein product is CASSPQGGEKLFF.

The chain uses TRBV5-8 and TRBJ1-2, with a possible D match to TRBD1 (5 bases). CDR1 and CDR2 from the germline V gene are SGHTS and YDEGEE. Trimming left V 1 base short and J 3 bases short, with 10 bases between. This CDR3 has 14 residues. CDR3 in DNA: TGTGCCAGCAGCTTGTCGGGGGGAGACTATGGCTACACCTTC. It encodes CASSLSGGDYGYTF.

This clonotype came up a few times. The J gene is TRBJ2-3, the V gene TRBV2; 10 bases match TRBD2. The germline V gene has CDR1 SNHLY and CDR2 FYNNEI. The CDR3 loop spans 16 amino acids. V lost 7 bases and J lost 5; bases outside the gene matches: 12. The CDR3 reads CASIFYGTSAGDTQYF. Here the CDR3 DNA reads TGTGCCAGCATCTTCTACGGGACTAGCGCTGGAGATACGCAGTATTTT.

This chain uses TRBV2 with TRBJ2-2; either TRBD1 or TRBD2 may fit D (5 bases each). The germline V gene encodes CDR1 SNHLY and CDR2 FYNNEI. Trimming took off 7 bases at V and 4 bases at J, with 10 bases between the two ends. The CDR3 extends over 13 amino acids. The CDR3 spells CASTGRGTGELFF. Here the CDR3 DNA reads TGTGCCAGCACAGGGAGAGGCACCGGGGAGCTGTTTTTT.

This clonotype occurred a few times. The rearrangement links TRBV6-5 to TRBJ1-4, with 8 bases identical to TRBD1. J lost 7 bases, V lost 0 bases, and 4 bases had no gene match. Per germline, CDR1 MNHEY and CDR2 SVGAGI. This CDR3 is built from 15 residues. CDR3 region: CASSYSQGAGEKLFF. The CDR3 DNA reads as TGTGCCAGCAGTTACTCCCAGGGGGCAGGTGAAAAACTGTTTTTT.

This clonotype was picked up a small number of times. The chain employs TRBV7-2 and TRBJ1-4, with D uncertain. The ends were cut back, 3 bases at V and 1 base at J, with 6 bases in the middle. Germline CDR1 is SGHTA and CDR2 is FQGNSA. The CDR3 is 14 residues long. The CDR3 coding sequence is TGTGCCAGCAGCTTTTTAGTAACTAATGAAAAACTGTTTTTT. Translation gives CASSFLVTNEKLFF.

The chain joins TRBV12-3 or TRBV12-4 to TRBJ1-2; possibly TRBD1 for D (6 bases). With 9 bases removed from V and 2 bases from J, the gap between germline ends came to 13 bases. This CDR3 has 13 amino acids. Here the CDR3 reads CASHPRGNYGYTF. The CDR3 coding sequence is TGTGCCAGTCACCCGAGGGGGAACTATGGCTACACCTTC.

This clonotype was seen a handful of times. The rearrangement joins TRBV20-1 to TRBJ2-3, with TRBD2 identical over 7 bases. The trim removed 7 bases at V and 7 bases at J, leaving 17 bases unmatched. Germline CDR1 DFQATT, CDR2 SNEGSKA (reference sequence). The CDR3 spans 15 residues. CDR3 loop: CSGTSSGDDLNTQYF. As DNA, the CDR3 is TGCAGTGGGACCTCAAGCGGGGATGACCTGAATACGCAGTATTTT.

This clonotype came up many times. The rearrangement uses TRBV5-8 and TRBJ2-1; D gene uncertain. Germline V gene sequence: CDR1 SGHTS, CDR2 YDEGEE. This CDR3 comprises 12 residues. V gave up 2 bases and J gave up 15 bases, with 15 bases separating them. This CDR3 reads CASSLLLSGAFF. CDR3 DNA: TGTGCCAGCAGCTTACTTCTATCCGGAGCGTTCTTC.

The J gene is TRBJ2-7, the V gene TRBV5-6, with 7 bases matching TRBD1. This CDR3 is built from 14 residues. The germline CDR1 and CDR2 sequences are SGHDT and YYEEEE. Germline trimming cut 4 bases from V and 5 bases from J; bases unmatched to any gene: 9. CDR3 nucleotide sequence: TGTGCCAGCAGCGACAAATTACAGGGGAACGAGCAGTACGTC. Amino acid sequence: CASSDKLQGNEQYV.

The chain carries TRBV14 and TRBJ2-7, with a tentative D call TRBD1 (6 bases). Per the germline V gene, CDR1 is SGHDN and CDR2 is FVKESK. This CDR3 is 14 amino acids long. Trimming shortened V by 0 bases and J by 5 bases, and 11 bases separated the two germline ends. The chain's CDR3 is CASSQDTGLDEQYV. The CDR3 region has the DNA TGTGCCAGCAGCCAAGATACAGGGTTAGACGAGCAGTACGTC.